The 32 T cell receptor beta chains below were found in one sample sequenced in a study of Graves' ophthalmopathy and Graves' hyperthyroidism. Amplification of the TCR beta CDR3 regions used RNA transcripts (as template). The first-round RT-PCR employed HTBI primers together with the Qiagen OneStep RT-PCR kit. A multiplex PCR was then performed as the second round. TCRdb re-derived calls from the multiplex PCR reads in MiXCR, one entry per CDR3 protein. The sample consists of around 660,000 distinct CDR3 sequences, about two fifths of them appearing once. The sequenced sample was peripheral blood. These receptors all stem from an adult man with Graves' ophthalmopathy.

This clonotype was observed a single time. The rearrangement uses TRBV7-9 and TRBJ1-1; TRBD1 might be the D (6 bases). CDR1 is SEHNR and CDR2 is FQNEAQ in the germline V gene (reference sequence). V lost 3 bases and J lost 2, with 16 bases in between. CDR3 length equals 16 residues. This CDR3 is CASSFIGGGGNTEAFF. The CDR3 DNA sequence: TGTGCCAGCAGCTTTATCGGGGGCGGCGGTAACACTGAAGCTTTCTTT.

Regarding this clonotype: A much larger clone lies one base from this, so it may be a read error. The chain links TRBV19 to TRBJ1-5, with 7 nucleotides matching TRBD1. Per germline, CDR1 LNHDA and CDR2 SQIVND (reference sequence). CDR3 size: 16 residues. The trim removed 3 bases at V and 5 bases at J, leaving 10 bases unmatched. CDR3 sequence (DNA): TGTGCCAGTAGTATCCCCGGGACAGAGGGGTATCAGCCCCAGCATTTT. As protein: CASSIPGTEGYQPQHF.

The chain combines TRBV24-1 with TRBJ2-3, with D hard to call. The CDR3 loop spans 14 amino acids. V was shortened by 3 bases and J by 4 bases, with 10 bases between the two germline ends. Germline CDR1 is KGHDR and CDR2 is SFDVKD. CDR3 protein: CATSDGTVPDTQYF. As DNA, the CDR3 is TGTGCCACCAGTGATGGAACTGTACCAGATACGCAGTATTTT.

This clonotype was observed at least ten times. This chain links TRBV4-1 with TRBJ2-5; D is undetermined. Per germline, CDR1 MGHRA and CDR2 YSYEKL. The CDR3 runs 14 residues. Trimming removed 1 base at V and 7 bases at J, with 13 bases between. The CDR3 protein is CASSQGGSLMTQYF. In nucleotides, the CDR3 is TGCGCCAGCAGCCAAGGTGGCAGTCTTATGACCCAGTACTTC.

The sample holds many counts of this clonotype. The V call is TRBV29-1, the J call TRBJ1-1, with D tentatively TRBD1 (5 bases). The germline V and J ends were trimmed by 6 bases and 6 bases, with 17 bases remaining between them. The CDR3 consists of 13 residues. CDR1 and CDR2 (germline): SQVTM, ANQGSEA. The CDR3 region is CSVFQGKGAEAFF. The CDR3 DNA reads as TGCAGCGTGTTCCAGGGCAAAGGCGCTGAAGCTTTCTTT.

V usage is TRBV7-9 and J usage is TRBJ1-4; D not resolved. Germline CDR1 and CDR2: SEHNR and FQNEAQ (reference sequence). Trimming took 5 bases from V and 0 from J, leaving 10 bases between them. CDR3 length: 15 residues. Here the CDR3 DNA reads TGTGCCAGCAGCGTAGTAGGGACAACTAATGAAAAACTGTTTTTT. It codes for CASSVVGTTNEKLFF.

Ten or more counts support this clonotype. The V gene is TRBV9, the J gene TRBJ2-7, with 7 bases fitting TRBD1. The CDR3 loop spans 14 amino acids. From germline, CDR1 is SGDLS and CDR2 YYNGEE. V shed 4 bases and J 5 bases; nucleotides not matched to a gene: 9. CDR3: CASSQSQGEHEQYF. CDR3 bases: TGTGCCAGCAGCCAATCCCAGGGGGAACACGAGCAGTACTTC.

The chain links TRBV2 to TRBJ2-7, with D perhaps TRBD1 or TRBD2 (5 bases each). Trimming removed 4 bases from V and 7 bases from J, with 17 bases in between. Germline values: CDR1 SNHLY, CDR2 FYNNEI. This CDR3 spans 14 amino acids. CDR3 DNA sequence: TGTGCCAGCAGTGTTGGGACGAACACCGGGGAGCAGTACTTC. Translated: CASSVGTNTGEQYF.

As concerns this clonotype: This may come from a read error, since a much larger clone is one base off. The chain combines TRBV11-2 with TRBJ2-7, with a possible D match to TRBD2 (5 bases). CDR3 size: 14 residues. Trimming removed 7 bases at V and 3 bases at J, with 16 bases between. In germline, CDR1 is SGHAT, CDR2 FQNNGV. The CDR3 coding sequence is TGTGCCAGCATCCCTTCCGGAGGAGGCTACGAGCAGTACTTC. Translating it yields CASIPSGGGYEQYF.

This clonotype was counted only a few times. CDR3 nucleotide sequence: TGTGCCAGCAGCTTAGGAGGGGCTGCAACTAATGAAAAACTGTTTTTT. It is translated as CASSLGGAATNEKLFF. V and J are TRBV7-8 and TRBJ1-4, with D tentatively TRBD1 (5 bases). The V end was cut by 1 base, the J end by 0 bases, with 9 bases between. The length of the CDR3 is 16 residues. CDR1 and CDR2 from the germline V gene are SGHVS and FQNEAQ.

This clonotype was seen repeatedly, ten times or more. The V and J genes are TRBV7-3 and TRBJ1-1, with 10 bases aligning to TRBD1. Germline V gives CDR1 SGHTA, CDR2 FQGTGA. The CDR3 is made up of 17 amino acids. Losses at the gene ends were 5 bases for V and 5 bases for J; bases not matched to a gene: 14. The CDR3 sequence is CASSPTPRTGGRTEAFF. In DNA form, the CDR3 reads TGTGCCAGCAGCCCGACCCCGAGGACAGGGGGGAGAACTGAAGCTTTCTTT.

This clonotype has a count of ten or more. The chain couples TRBV11-1 to TRBJ2-7, with D perhaps matching TRBD1 (5 bases). Trimming stripped 0 bases from V and 7 bases from J, with 13 bases between. Germline CDR1 reads SGHAT; CDR2 reads FQDESV (reference sequence). CDR3 length: 14 residues. The CDR3 loop is CASSLAGRAREQYF. The CDR3 DNA follows: TGTGCCAGCAGCTTAGCGGGCAGGGCGAGGGAGCAGTACTTC.

About this clonotype itself: Germline and junction disagree at one end, which may indicate a read error. The V gene is TRBV7-9, the J gene TRBJ1-2; TRBD1 might be the D (5 bases). The length of the CDR3 is 18 residues. Germline V gene data show CDR1 as SEHNR and CDR2 as FQNEAQ (reference sequence). For the CDR3, the DNA is TGCGCCAGCAGCCCTTGGCCCGTAGGACACATCCGAAGGGATGGCTACACCTTC. It specifies CASSPWPVGHIRRDGYTF.

This clonotype was counted many times. This chain links TRBV9 with TRBJ1-2, with a tentative D call TRBD1 (5 bases). Trimming removed 3 bases at V and 10 bases at J, with 16 bases between. The CDR3 length is 13 residues. CDR1 SGDLS and CDR2 YYNGEE come from the germline V gene. CDR3 nucleotide sequence: TGTGCCAGCAGCGCTACTTCCGGGACGACCTACACCTTC. This gives the protein CASSATSGTTYTF.

The sample holds many counts of this clonotype. The genes are TRBV11-1 and TRBJ1-2, with a possible D match to TRBD1 (6 bases). V lost 2 bases and J 0 bases, leaving 10 bases between the germline ends. The CDR3 extends over 15 amino acids. Germline V gene sequence: CDR1 SGHAT, CDR2 FQDESV (reference sequence). CDR3 DNA: TGTGCCAGCAGCTTAACGGACAGACCTAACTATGGCTACACCTTC. Protein: CASSLTDRPNYGYTF.

This clonotype showed up many times. The chain recombines TRBV29-1 with TRBJ2-5; possible D gene TRBD1, 6 bases. The CDR3 is 14 residues long. In germline, CDR1 is SQVTM, CDR2 ANQGSEA. Trimming left V 3 bases short and J 4 bases short, with 15 bases between. As DNA, the CDR3 is TGCAGCGTTGACCGTCGAAAAGGGGGAGAGACCCAGTACTTC. Its protein product is CSVDRRKGGETQYF.

This clonotype was observed a handful of times. V is TRBV10-2 and J is TRBJ2-1; D not certain. Germline CDR1 reads WSHSY; CDR2 reads SAAADI. V was trimmed by 3 bases and J by 5 bases, leaving 5 bases between them. The CDR3 covers 12 residues. The chain's CDR3 is CASSDLDNEQFF. The DNA of the CDR3 is TGCGCCAGCAGTGACCTCGACAATGAGCAGTTCTTC.

The rearrangement links TRBV7-7 to TRBJ2-5, with 14 bases matching TRBD2. The CDR3 consists of 17 residues. Trimming took 4 bases from V and 4 from J; bases not matched to a gene: 8. CDR1 and CDR2 (germline): SSHAT, FNYEAQ (reference sequence). In nucleotides, the CDR3 is TGTGCCAGCAGCTCCCCCGGGACTAGCGGGAGTCGAGAGACCCAGTACTTC. Amino acid sequence: CASSSPGTSGSRETQYF.

This clonotype was observed a handful of times. V and J are TRBV10-3 and TRBJ2-3, with D possibly matching TRBD2 (5 bases). Trimming pared 3 bases from V and 0 bases from J, leaving 7 bases between. Germline CDR1 is ENHRY and CDR2 is SYGVKD. This CDR3 has 14 amino acids. The DNA for the CDR3 is TGTGCCATCAGTGAAGGACTTAGCACAGATACGCAGTATTTT. Protein: CAISEGLSTDTQYF.

This clonotype was seen at least ten times. The V and J genes are TRBV6-5 and TRBJ1-2; D gene unclear. This CDR3 has 14 residues. The ends were cut back, 6 bases at V and 4 bases at J, with 15 bases in the middle. CDR1 MNHEY and CDR2 SVGAGI come from the germline V gene. The CDR3 protein is CASSPTPYIYGYTF. CDR3 DNA sequence: TGTGCCAGCAGCCCCACGCCTTACATCTATGGCTACACCTTC.

The chain has TRBV7-9 and TRBJ2-5; D gene ambiguous. Trimming pared 4 bases from V and 9 bases from J, leaving 15 bases between. The CDR3 contains 13 residues. Germline V gene lookup returns CDR1 SEHNR and CDR2 FQNEAQ (reference sequence). The CDR3 DNA sequence: TGTGCCAGCAGCTCTTCGGCCTATCAGCCCCAGTACTTC. It is translated as CASSSSAYQPQYF. Full variable domain (outside the CDR3, taken from reference TRBV7-9 and TRBJ2-5): DTGVSQNPRHKITKRGQNVTFRCDPISEHNRLYWYRQTLGQGPEFLTYFQNEAQLEKSRLLSDRFSAERPKGSFSTLEIQRTEQGDSAMYLCASSSSAYQPQYFGPGTRLLVL.

In its sample, this clonotype was seen a few times. The chain has TRBV3-1 and TRBJ1-1; 7 positions agree with TRBD1. The CDR3 is 14 residues long. The germline CDR1 and CDR2 sequences are LGHDT and YNNKEL (reference sequence). The trim removed 5 bases at V and 5 bases at J, leaving 8 bases unmatched. CDR3 protein: CASSNRDRGTEAFF. CDR3 coding DNA: TGTGCCAGCAGCAACCGGGACAGAGGGACTGAAGCTTTCTTT.

V gene TRBV25-1 combines with J gene TRBJ2-2, with D perhaps TRBD1 (8 bases). The ends were cut back, 6 bases at V and 0 bases at J, with 20 bases in the middle. Germline CDR1 and CDR2: MGHDK and SYGVNS. The CDR3 totals 18 residues. The CDR3 region has the DNA TGTGCCAGCAGAGTGACAGGGGAAGCGGGGACGAACACCGGGGAGCTGTTTTTT. It yields the protein CASRVTGEAGTNTGELFF. The entire variable domain, with the rest obtained from reference TRBV25-1 and TRBJ2-2, is as follows: EADIYQTPRYLVIGTGKKITLECSQTMGHDKMYWYQQDPGMELHLIHYSYGVNSTEKGDLSSESTVSRIRTEHFPLTLESARPSHTSQYLCASRVTGEAGTNTGELFFGEGSRLTVL.

Ten or more counts support this clonotype. This rearrangement joins TRBV12-5 to TRBJ1-1; unclear D gene. Germline loops: CDR1 LGHNT, CDR2 FRNRAP. V was pared by 3 bases and J by 6 bases, with 5 bases between. CDR3 size: 11 residues. CDR3 sequence (DNA): TGTGCTAGTGGTTTTCAGTCTGAAGCTTTCTTT. Residues: CASGFQSEAFF.

This clonotype showed up just a few times. The rearrangement uses TRBV4-2 and TRBJ2-7; 8 positions agree with TRBD1. V trimming: 2 bases; J trimming: 5 bases; junction bases outside the gene matches: 5. The CDR3 runs 14 residues. CDR1 LGHNA and CDR2 YNFKEQ come from the germline V gene. CDR3 bases: TGTGCCAGCAGCCAACAGACAGGGGAGCACGAGCAGTACTTC. It translates to CASSQQTGEHEQYF.

The rearrangement links TRBV10-3 to TRBJ1-1; 11 bases align to TRBD1. Germline-derived CDR1 and CDR2 are ENHRY and SYGVKD. CDR3 length: 15 residues. The junction had 13 bases not matched to a gene; V was cut back by 10 bases and J by 6 bases. The CDR3 is CATRDRGDDLPEAFF. The CDR3 bases are TGTGCCACCCGGGACAGGGGGGACGATTTGCCTGAAGCTTTCTTT.

Remarks on this clonotype: It may be a read error: a sequence one base away is much more abundant. The rearrangement joins TRBV20-1 to TRBJ2-7; TRBD1 aligns across 11 bases. The germline V gene has CDR1 DFQATT and CDR2 SNEGSKA (reference sequence). The CDR3 length is 14 residues. The V and J ends lost 1 base and 6 bases, in that order; junction bases with no gene match: 5. As DNA, the CDR3 is TGCAGTGCTAGAGCTGGGACAGGGGGGGTCGAGCAGTACTTC. This gives the protein CSARAGTGGVEQYF.

CDR3 nucleotides: TGTGCCAGCAGCCCAACCGGGACAGGGTGGGAGACCCAGTACTTC. As protein: CASSPTGTGWETQYF. The chain has TRBV7-3 and TRBJ2-5; the match to TRBD1 covers 9 bases. Germline CDR1 SGHTA, CDR2 FQGTGA. This CDR3 spans 15 amino acids. V gave up 5 bases and J gave up 5 bases; unmatched junction bases: 9.

The chain employs TRBV6-6 and TRBJ1-6, with TRBD1 matching over 7 bases. The ends lost 8 bases at V and 6 bases at J; junction bases unmatched: 10. Germline V gene data show CDR1 as MNHNY and CDR2 as SVGAGI (reference sequence). The CDR3 extends over 15 amino acids. CDR3 sequence (DNA): TGTGCCAGCTCACCACCGGGACAGTTTAATTCACCCCTCCACTTT. Translating gives CASSPPGQFNSPLHF.

The sample holds many counts of this clonotype. This chain connects TRBV19 to TRBJ1-1; D might be TRBD1 (5 bases). The CDR3 contains 11 residues. The germline V gene encodes CDR1 LNHDA and CDR2 SQIVND (reference sequence). Trimming shortened V by 6 bases and J by 8 bases, and 10 bases separated the two germline ends. This chain's CDR3 is CASREGPEAFF. CDR3 bases: TGTGCCAGTAGGGAGGGGCCCGAAGCTTTCTTT.

The chain employs TRBV19 and TRBJ2-7, with 10 bases that match TRBD2. This CDR3 contains 18 residues. Germline V gene data show CDR1 as LNHDA and CDR2 as SQIVND (reference sequence). V dropped 4 bases and J dropped 0; count of bases not matched to a gene: 12. DNA for the CDR3: TGTGCCAGTAGTAGCCTCAGAACTAGCGGGACAAGCTCCTACGAGCAGTACTTC. It encodes CASSSLRTSGTSSYEQYF.

V and J are TRBV19 and TRBJ1-6; TRBD1 aligns across 9 bases. After removal of 8 bases from V and 5 bases from J, the junction contained 1 base not matched to a gene. The CDR3 has 13 amino acids. CDR1 and CDR2 from the germline V gene are LNHDA and SQIVND (reference sequence). CDR3 nucleotides: TGTGCCAGTTGGGACAGGGATAATTCACCCCTCCACTTT. The encoded protein is CASWDRDNSPLHF.